The clone carrying this T cell receptor (beta chain) was counted ten times or more. Its antigen remains unknown. Primed by a sample-barcoded 5' primer and a J-beta primer mix, a second PCR proceeded for 7 to 11 cycles. Via MiXCR, TCRdb re-called the 5' RACE reads, giving one row per CDR3 protein. The sample yields 1.5 million to 2 million distinct CDR3 sequences, roughly 27% seen once. The data belong to a study of blood T cells in healthy people across ages. The V gene lost 4 bases and the J gene lost 7 bases, with 14 bases spanning the gap. Germline loops: CDR1 ENHRY, CDR2 SYGVKD. This CDR3 spans 14 amino acids. Study results and caveats: A roughly linear fall in TCR beta diversity per million T cells was seen with increasing age.

Source material: blood. The chain carries TRBV10-3 and TRBJ2-1, with D tentatively TRBD2 (5 bases). The clonotype originates from a woman in her 30s in good health. Here the CDR3 reads CAISGLVRENEQFF. The DNA of the CDR3 is TGTGCCATCAGTGGTCTGGTAAGGGAGAATGAGCAGTTCTTC.